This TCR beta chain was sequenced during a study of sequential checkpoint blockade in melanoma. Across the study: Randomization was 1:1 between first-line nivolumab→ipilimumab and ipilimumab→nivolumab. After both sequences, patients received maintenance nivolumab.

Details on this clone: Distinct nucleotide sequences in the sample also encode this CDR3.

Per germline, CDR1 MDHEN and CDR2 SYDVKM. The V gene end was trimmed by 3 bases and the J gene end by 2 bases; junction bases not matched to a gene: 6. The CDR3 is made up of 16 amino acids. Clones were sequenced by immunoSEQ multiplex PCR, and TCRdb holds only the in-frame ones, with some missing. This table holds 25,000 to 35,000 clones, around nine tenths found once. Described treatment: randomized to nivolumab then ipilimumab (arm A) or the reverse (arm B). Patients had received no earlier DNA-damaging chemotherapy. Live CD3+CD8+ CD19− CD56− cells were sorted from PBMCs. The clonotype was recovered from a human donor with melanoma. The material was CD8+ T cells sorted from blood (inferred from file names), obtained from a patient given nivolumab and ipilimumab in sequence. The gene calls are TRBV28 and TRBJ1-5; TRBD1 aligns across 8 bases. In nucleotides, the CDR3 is TGTGCCAGCAGTTTGTACCCAGGGGGCGGCAATCAGCCCCAGCATTTT. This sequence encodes CASSLYPGGGNQPQHF.